These T cell receptor beta chains were read from a single sample in a study of T-cell memory formation after mild COVID-19. From the 5' RACE reads, TCRdb called clonotypes with MiXCR, one entry per CDR3 protein. The sample lists roughly 400,000 distinct CDR3 sequences, under 20% occurring once. Input material: PBMCs or a T cell subset sorted from them (not recorded which). These receptor sequences come from a man aged 18 to 29 who had mild COVID-19 (a few samples of this study predate the infection). Cell type and time point are not known. CDR3s include the opening cysteine and the closing phenylalanine or tryptophan. D genes are given only for firm matches. Clone size is given for some rows only: seen once, a few or many times, or a class if the clone is expanded.

j_call d_call v_call clone_size cdr3_nt cdr3_aa
TRBJ2-5 - TRBV28 few TGTGCCAGCAGTTACATTAGGGTCTTC CASSYIRVF
TRBJ2-1 TRBD2 TRBV4-1 - TGCGCCAGCAGCTCCATCGGGCGGGGGTCAGACAATGAGCAGTTCTTC CASSSIGRGSDNEQFF
TRBJ2-2 - TRBV7-2 - TGTGCCAGCAGCTTAGCCACCGCGAACACCGGGGAGCTGTTTTTT CASSLATANTGELFF
TRBJ1-1 - TRBV2 - TGTGCCAGCAGTGAGGGTCCTTGGAACACTGAAGCTTTCTTT CASSEGPWNTEAFF
TRBJ2-7 - TRBV7-2 many TGTGCCAGCAGCCCTTTACCCGGCGGGACCGACGAGCAGTACTTC CASSPLPGGTDEQYF
TRBJ2-7 - TRBV25-1 - TGTGCCAGCAGTGATGGGCAGGAGCGCTACTTC CASSDGQERYF
TRBJ2-3 - TRBV11-2 - TGTGCCAGCAGCTTAGGCCAGGGAGATGGAGATACGCAGTATTTT CASSLGQGDGDTQYF
TRBJ1-5 - TRBV30 - TGTGCCTGGACTCAAGGAGGCGGTCAGCCCCAGCATTTT CAWTQGGGQPQHF
TRBJ1-1 TRBD1 TRBV14 - TGTGCCAGCAGCCGGCGACAGGGTCGGGGAGAGGACACTGAAGCTTTCTTT CASSRRQGRGEDTEAFF
TRBJ2-3 - TRBV7-2 many TGTGCCAGCAGCTTATCGAGGGGCAGCACAGATACGCAGTATTTT CASSLSRGSTDTQYF
TRBJ1-6 - TRBV9 few TGTGCCAGCAGCCCATCTGGACAGCCAAATTCACCCCTCCACTTT CASSPSGQPNSPLHF
TRBJ2-6 - TRBV27 - TGTGCCAGCGGCGCCTGGGGGGCCAACGTCCTGACTTTC CASGAWGANVLTF
TRBJ1-5 - TRBV6-2/TRBV6-3 - TGTGCCAGCAGTTGGGGGGGCTCGAGCAATCAGCCCCAGCATTTT CASSWGGSSNQPQHF
TRBJ2-5 TRBD2 TRBV7-2 few TGTGCCAGCAGCTTAAGGACTAGCGGGGGGCCCGGAGTAGAGACCCAGTACTTC CASSLRTSGGPGVETQYF
TRBJ2-3 - TRBV4-1 many TGCGCCAGCAGCGGAGACGGGTTCAGAGAGGCAGATACGCAGTATTTT CASSGDGFREADTQYF
TRBJ1-3 - TRBV10-3 few TGTGCCATCAGCCCCCTACCCAGCTCTGGAAACACCATATATTTT CAISPLPSSGNTIYF
TRBJ2-3 TRBD2 TRBV10-2 - TGCGCCAGCAGTGTGCGCGGGAGTGATACGCAGTATTTT CASSVRGSDTQYF
TRBJ2-3 - TRBV20-1 few TGCAGTGCCAACTCCGTCGAAGTCGACACAGATACGCAGTATTTT CSANSVEVDTDTQYF
TRBJ2-6 - TRBV7-2 few TGTGCCAGCACCCTCGATTGGTCTGGGGCCAACGTCCTGACTTTC CASTLDWSGANVLTF
TRBJ2-5 - TRBV29-1 few TGCAGCGTACTCGACTGGACGTACCAAGAGACCCAGTACTTC CSVLDWTYQETQYF
TRBJ2-3 - TRBV7-9 - TGTGCCAGCAGCTTAGGGGCATCCAGATACGGGCAGTATTTT CASSLGASRYGQYF
TRBJ2-2 - TRBV10-3 few TGTGCCATCCCGGGAAGAACCGGGGAGCTGTTTTTT CAIPGRTGELFF
TRBJ2-3 - TRBV20-1 - TGCAGTGCCAATAGGGCTACAGGCACAGATACGCAGTATTTT CSANRATGTDTQYF
TRBJ1-1 TRBD1 TRBV10-3 - TGTGCCATCAGTCAACAGGGGTTACCCATGAACACTGAAGCTTTCTTT CAISQQGLPMNTEAFF
TRBJ2-3 TRBD2 TRBV20-1 few TGCAGTGCTACTAGCGGGGGGGCCGGGGATACGCAGTATTTT CSATSGGAGDTQYF
TRBJ1-5 TRBD1 TRBV7-8 few TGTGCCAGCAGCTTGGGACAGGGGTCTCTCGAGGCCCAGCATTTT CASSLGQGSLEAQHF
TRBJ1-2 - TRBV4-1 few TGCGCCAGCAGCCACGTGGGGGAGGTCGGTGGCTACACCTTC CASSHVGEVGGYTF
TRBJ1-2 TRBD1 TRBV5-1 few TGCGCCAGCAGCTCCAAAACGACAGGGGGCCCCTATGGCTACACCTTC CASSSKTTGGPYGYTF
TRBJ2-7 TRBD1 TRBV7-9 - TGTGCCAGCAGCTCTAACAGGGGTGGGCAGTACTTC CASSSNRGGQYF
TRBJ2-7 TRBD1 TRBV5-1 - TGCGCCAGCAGCCGTTCCGGGACAGGGTCTGTCGAGCAGTACTTC CASSRSGTGSVEQYF
TRBJ2-5 - TRBV5-1 few TGCGCCAGCAGCTTGGTGGCGGGACAGTACCAAGAGACCCAGTACTTC CASSLVAGQYQETQYF
TRBJ2-7 TRBD1 TRBV10-3 - TGTGCCATCAGAGCCGGGACAGGGTTAAACGAGCAGTACTTC CAIRAGTGLNEQYF
TRBJ2-2 - TRBV20-1 few TGCAGTGCACGGGGACGGCGGAACACCGGGGAGCTGTTTTTT CSARGRRNTGELFF
TRBJ2-3 - TRBV18 - TGTGCCAGCTCGCCGGGTCCGGCTGGAGGCACAGATACGCAGTATTTT CASSPGPAGGTDTQYF
TRBJ1-2 - TRBV27 few TGTGCCAGCAGTTTGGGGGGGTCCTCTAACTATGGCTACACCTTC CASSLGGSSNYGYTF
TRBJ2-2 - TRBV27 - TGTGCCAGCAGTTCCCTAGGCAGGGGGAACACCGGGGAGCTGTTTTTT CASSSLGRGNTGELFF